A single sample gave rise to the 25 T cell receptor beta chains below, sequenced in a study of cytomegalovirus exposure and HLA in healthy donors. Vbeta (60) and Jbeta (13) primers were used in the PCR. Profiling relied on immunoSEQ multiplex PCR, and the TCRdb table lists in-frame clones only, not all of them. The sample has about 160,000 clones; 70% to 80% are singletons. The sequenced material came from PBMCs. These receptor sequences come from a man younger than 45 in good health and CMV-seropositive.

The chain combines TRBV6-6 with TRBJ2-2, with 8 bases that match TRBD2. Germline V gene data show CDR1 as MNHNY and CDR2 as SVGAGI (reference sequence). J was trimmed by 3 bases and V by 10 bases; bases with no gene match: 7. The CDR3 spans 14 residues. The CDR3 bases are TGTGCCACGCGGGGGGCGCGGGACACCGGGGAGCTGTTTTTT. This translates into CATRGARDTGELFF.

The J gene is TRBJ1-2, the V gene TRBV29-1; 11 bases match TRBD1. CDR3 length: 14 amino acids. The germline V gene encodes CDR1 SQVTM and CDR2 ANQGSEA. V was clipped by 6 bases and J by 3 bases; unmatched bases: 6. CDR3 in DNA: TGCAGCGTCACCGGGACAGGGGGGGACTATGGCTACACCTTC. Its translation is CSVTGTGGDYGYTF. The full variable domain, its missing parts supplied by reference TRBV29-1 and TRBJ1-2, is SAVISQKPSRDICQRGTSLTIQCQVDSQVTMMFWYRQQPGQSLTLIATANQGSEATYESGFVIDKFPISRPNLTFSTLTVSNMSPEDSSIYLCSVTGTGGDYGYTFGSGTRLTVV.

The rearrangement uses TRBV5-1 and TRBJ2-5, with D perhaps TRBD2 (6 bases). Trimming shortened V by 6 bases and J by 2 bases, and 14 bases separated the two germline ends. This CDR3 has 14 residues. Germline CDR1 is SGHRS and CDR2 is YFSETQ. The CDR3 DNA sequence: TGCGCCAGCACCCCCGCAGGGAGGCAAGAGACCCAGTACTTC. Amino acids: CASTPAGRQETQYF.

The chain uses TRBV13 and TRBJ1-1; D is possibly TRBD1 (5 bases). Trimming left V 4 bases short and J 3 bases short, with 12 bases between. The CDR3 has 14 residues. Germline CDR1 reads PRHDT; CDR2 reads FYEKMQ (reference sequence). The CDR3 DNA is TGTGCCAGCAGCTGGACCGGGACTTACACTGAAGCTTTCTTT. Its protein is CASSWTGTYTEAFF.

The rearrangement uses TRBV5-1 and TRBJ2-7, with D perhaps TRBD2 (5 bases). Germline values: CDR1 SGHRS, CDR2 YFSETQ. The CDR3 runs to 14 residues. V shed 0 bases and J shed 4 bases, with 11 bases lying between them. CDR3 residues: CASSLEGWTYEQYF. The CDR3 DNA reads as TGCGCCAGCAGCTTGGAAGGATGGACTTACGAGCAGTACTTC.

The V gene is TRBV6-5, the J gene TRBJ2-7; 10 bases are a match to TRBD1. In germline, CDR1 is MNHEY, CDR2 SVGAGI. The CDR3 is made up of 14 amino acids. Trimming cost V 0 bases and J 4 bases; bases outside gene matches: 0. The CDR3 nucleotides read TGTGCCAGCAGTTACTCGGACAGGGGGTACGAGCAGTACTTC. It translates to CASSYSDRGYEQYF.

V is TRBV15 and J is TRBJ2-1, with a possible D match to TRBD2 (5 bases). Germline loops: CDR1 LNHNV, CDR2 YYDKDF (reference sequence). CDR3 length: 16 residues. V was shortened by 7 bases and J by 2 bases, with 18 bases between the two germline ends. The CDR3 region has the DNA TGTGCCACCACCAGTAATTCGGGATTTGCCTACAATGAGCAGTTCTTC. This translates into CATTSNSGFAYNEQFF.

The chain links TRBV28 to TRBJ2-5; D possibly corresponds to TRBD1 (5 bases). V lost 7 bases and J lost 2, with 14 bases in between. This CDR3 comprises 14 residues. CDR1 and CDR2 from the germline V gene are MDHEN and SYDVKM. CDR3 amino acids: CASITTGTQETQYF. The CDR3 nucleotides are TGTGCCAGCATCACTACAGGCACACAAGAGACCCAGTACTTC. The full variable domain, its missing parts supplied by reference TRBV28 and TRBJ2-5, is DVKVTQSSRYLVKRTGEKVFLECVQDMDHENMFWYRQDPGLGLRLIYFSYDVKMKEKGDIPEGYSVSREKKERFSLILESASTNQTSMYLCASITTGTQETQYFGPGTRLLVL.

V gene TRBV19 combines with J gene TRBJ2-7; 7 bases align to TRBD1. The CDR3 covers 16 residues. CDR1 is LNHDA and CDR2 is SQIVND in the germline V gene (reference sequence). V trimming: 10 bases; J trimming: 2 bases; junction bases outside the gene matches: 17. The DNA of the CDR3 is TGTGCCAAACGACAGGGCCGGGTAACACTACCCTACGAGCAGTACTTC. This translates into CAKRQGRVTLPYEQYF.

This clone was detected a few times. V gene TRBV7-6 combines with J gene TRBJ2-3, with 7 bases aligning to TRBD2. The J segment lost 0 bases and the V segment lost 4 bases, leaving 10 bases of the junction unmatched. The CDR3 runs to 17 residues. CDR1 is SGHVS, CDR2 FNYEAQ, per germline. This CDR3 reads CASSSASGLTSTDTQYF. The CDR3 coding sequence is TGTGCCAGCAGCTCTGCTAGCGGATTGACTAGCACAGATACGCAGTATTTT.

The chain carries TRBV28 and TRBJ1-1; D is undetermined. The CDR3 is made up of 16 amino acids. Germline V gives CDR1 MDHEN, CDR2 SYDVKM. V lost 5 bases to trimming and J lost 4 bases, with 20 bases between them. CDR3 DNA: TGTGCCAGCAGTCCCCGGGGAGTAGGGTGGCTCACTGAAGCTTTCTTT. Translating it yields CASSPRGVGWLTEAFF.

V usage is TRBV4-1 and J usage is TRBJ1-6, with 7 bases aligning to TRBD1. CDR1 MGHRA and CDR2 YSYEKL come from the germline V gene. J was trimmed by 4 bases and V by 1 base; bases with no gene match: 4. The CDR3 is 16 amino acids. The CDR3 loop is CASSQVGQMYNSPLHF. CDR3 bases: TGCGCCAGCAGCCAAGTGGGACAGATGTATAATTCACCCCTCCACTTT.

V is TRBV10-3 and J is TRBJ2-5; D is possibly TRBD1 (6 bases). CDR1 is ENHRY, CDR2 SYGVKD, per germline. V shed 2 bases and J shed 5 bases, with 6 bases lying between them. The CDR3 runs to 12 residues. In DNA, the CDR3 is TGTGCCATCAGTGAGAGGGGGGAGACCCAGTACTTC. Its translation is CAISERGETQYF.

This clone has just one count. CDR3 sequence (DNA): TGTGCCAGCTTAGAAGGGGTTTCGGCTTTAGAGACCCAGTACTTC. As protein: CASLEGVSALETQYF. V is TRBV28 and J is TRBJ2-5; maybe TRBD1 (5 bases). The CDR3 is 15 residues long. Trimming shortened V by 8 bases and J by 4 bases, and 20 bases separated the two germline ends. Germline lookup yields CDR1 MDHEN and CDR2 SYDVKM. Filled out from reference TRBV28 and TRBJ2-5, the complete variable domain reads DVKVTQSSRYLVKRTGEKVFLECVQDMDHENMFWYRQDPGLGLRLIYFSYDVKMKEKGDIPEGYSVSREKKERFSLILESASTNQTSMYLCASLEGVSALETQYFGPGTRLLVL.

The V call is TRBV21-1, the J call TRBJ1-1; the table's D call, TRBD1, was not checked against the DNA. TRBV21-1 is recorded as a pseudogene. The length of the CDR3 is 13 residues. The DNA of the CDR3 is TGTGCCAGCAGCAAATACAGGGAGACTGAAGCTTTCTTT. Residues: CASSKYRETEAFF.

The chain joins TRBV29-1 to TRBJ1-2; a possible D gene is TRBD1 (6 bases). V lost 6 bases, J lost 4 bases, and 15 bases lay in between. CDR1 SQVTM and CDR2 ANQGSEA come from the germline V gene. This CDR3 is 13 amino acids long. The CDR3, as DNA: TGCAGCGTGCTGGAACAGGGCAGCTATGGCTACACCTTC. Protein sequence: CSVLEQGSYGYTF.

This clone was picked up one time. This chain links TRBV27 with TRBJ1-5; D is undetermined. This CDR3 is built from 14 residues. CDR1 is MNHEY, CDR2 SMNVEV, per germline (reference sequence). V was pared by 6 bases and J by 3 bases, with 12 bases between. The chain's CDR3 is CASRPGDFNQPQHF. The CDR3 coding sequence is TGTGCCAGCAGACCCGGGGATTTCAATCAGCCCCAGCATTTT.

The chain is built from TRBV7-6 and TRBJ2-1; perhaps TRBD2 as D (5 bases). The V end lost 1 base, the J end lost 0 bases, and 16 bases lay between the germline ends. The CDR3 contains 18 residues. Germline V gene lookup returns CDR1 SGHVS and CDR2 FNYEAQ. CDR3 nucleotide sequence: TGTGCCAGCAGCTTAGGGTTTCGAGGGAAAAACTCCTACAATGAGCAGTTCTTC. It codes for CASSLGFRGKNSYNEQFF.

This clone came up a few times. This rearrangement joins TRBV6-1 to TRBJ1-1, with 8 bases lining up with TRBD1. CDR1 and CDR2 (germline): MNHNS, SASEGT. The CDR3 is 17 residues long. With 3 bases clipped from V and 1 base from J, the junction kept 10 bases outside the gene matches. CDR3 residues: CASSDRQGWYKNTEAFF. As DNA, the CDR3 is TGTGCCAGCAGTGACAGACAGGGGTGGTATAAGAACACTGAAGCTTTCTTT.

CDR3 sequence: CAWSGTVGGTQYF. CDR3 coding DNA: TGTGCCTGGAGTGGTACCGTAGGGGGTACCCAGTACTTC. The chain is built from TRBV30 and TRBJ2-5; weak D call: TRBD1 (6 bases). Germline V CDR1 and CDR2: GTSNPN, SVGIG (reference sequence). V was cut by 1 base and J by 8 bases, with 14 bases left in between. This CDR3 region has 13 residues. The full variable domain, its missing parts supplied by reference TRBV30 and TRBJ2-5, is SQTIHQWPATLVQPVGSPLSLECTVEGTSNPNLYWYRQAAGRGLQLLFYSVGIGQISSEVPQNLSASRPQDRQFILSSKKLLLSDSGFYLCAWSGTVGGTQYFGPGTRLLVL.

The chain links TRBV19 to TRBJ1-1, with 7 bases that match TRBD1. The CDR3 totals 15 residues. The V segment lost 1 base and the J segment 5 bases; nucleotides outside the gene matches: 7. Germline CDR1 and CDR2: LNHDA and SQIVND (reference sequence). CDR3 nucleotide sequence: TGTGCCAGTAGTATAGGTCCAGGGGGGAAGACTGAAGCTTTCTTT. It encodes CASSIGPGGKTEAFF. The full variable domain, in which reference TRBV19 and TRBJ1-1 provide the parts outside the CDR3, is DGGITQSPKYLFRKEGQNVTLSCEQNLNHDAMYWYRQDPGQGLRLIYYSQIVNDFQKGDIAEGYSVSREKKESFPLTVTSAQKNPTAFYLCASSIGPGGKTEAFFGQGTRLTVV.

This clone was observed a few times. V usage is TRBV10-3 and J usage is TRBJ2-7, with a possible D match to TRBD1 (6 bases). Trimming took 2 bases from V and 4 from J, leaving 6 bases between them. Germline values: CDR1 ENHRY, CDR2 SYGVKD. The CDR3 runs to 12 residues. The DNA for the CDR3 is TGTGCCATCAGTGAGCAGGGGTACGAGCAGTACTTC. It translates to CAISEQGYEQYF.

J is TRBJ1-5 and V is TRBV9, with 10 bases identical to TRBD1. The germline gives CDR1 SGDLS, CDR2 YYNGEE. CDR3 length: 15 amino acids. Trimming took 4 bases from V and 7 from J; bases not matched to a gene: 8. CDR3 region: CASSPDGTGDQPQHF. In DNA, the CDR3 is TGTGCCAGCAGCCCGGACGGGACAGGGGACCAGCCCCAGCATTTT.

V and J are TRBV5-4 and TRBJ1-2; 9 nucleotides align to TRBD1. Germline values: CDR1 SGHNT, CDR2 YYREEE (reference sequence). V was pared by 4 bases and J by 2 bases, with 12 bases of the junction left unmatched. The CDR3 is 17 amino acids. CDR3 sequence reads: CASSAPGQGGINYGYTF. DNA of the CDR3: TGTGCCAGCAGCGCTCCGGGACAGGGAGGGATAAACTATGGCTACACCTTC.

The chain recombines TRBV19 with TRBJ2-7, with 9 bases fitting TRBD1. Germline lookup yields CDR1 LNHDA and CDR2 SQIVND (reference sequence). The CDR3 covers 13 residues. The V and J ends lost 4 bases and 4 bases, in that order; junction bases with no gene match: 2. CDR3 amino acids: CASSRQGEYEQYF. The CDR3 DNA is TGTGCCAGTAGTAGACAGGGGGAGTACGAGCAGTACTTC. Full variable domain (missing parts from reference TRBV19 and TRBJ2-7): DGGITQSPKYLFRKEGQNVTLSCEQNLNHDAMYWYRQDPGQGLRLIYYSQIVNDFQKGDIAEGYSVSREKKESFPLTVTSAQKNPTAFYLCASSRQGEYEQYFGPGTRLTVT.